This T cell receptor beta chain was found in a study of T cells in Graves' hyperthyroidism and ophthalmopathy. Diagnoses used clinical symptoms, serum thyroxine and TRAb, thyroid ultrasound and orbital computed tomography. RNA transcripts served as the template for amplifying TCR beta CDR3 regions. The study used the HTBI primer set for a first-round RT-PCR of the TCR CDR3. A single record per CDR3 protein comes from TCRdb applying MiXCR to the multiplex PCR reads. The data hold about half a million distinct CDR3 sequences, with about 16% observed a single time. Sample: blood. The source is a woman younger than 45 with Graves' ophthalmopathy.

This chain's CDR3 is CASRTLEQDAGELFF. CDR3 DNA sequence: TGTGCCAGCAGGACCCTTGAACAGGACGCCGGGGAGCTGTTTTTT. The J gene is TRBJ2-2, the V gene TRBV12-3 or TRBV12-4; weak D call: TRBD1 (5 bases). V lost 6 bases and J lost 6, with 17 bases in between. The CDR3 totals 15 residues.